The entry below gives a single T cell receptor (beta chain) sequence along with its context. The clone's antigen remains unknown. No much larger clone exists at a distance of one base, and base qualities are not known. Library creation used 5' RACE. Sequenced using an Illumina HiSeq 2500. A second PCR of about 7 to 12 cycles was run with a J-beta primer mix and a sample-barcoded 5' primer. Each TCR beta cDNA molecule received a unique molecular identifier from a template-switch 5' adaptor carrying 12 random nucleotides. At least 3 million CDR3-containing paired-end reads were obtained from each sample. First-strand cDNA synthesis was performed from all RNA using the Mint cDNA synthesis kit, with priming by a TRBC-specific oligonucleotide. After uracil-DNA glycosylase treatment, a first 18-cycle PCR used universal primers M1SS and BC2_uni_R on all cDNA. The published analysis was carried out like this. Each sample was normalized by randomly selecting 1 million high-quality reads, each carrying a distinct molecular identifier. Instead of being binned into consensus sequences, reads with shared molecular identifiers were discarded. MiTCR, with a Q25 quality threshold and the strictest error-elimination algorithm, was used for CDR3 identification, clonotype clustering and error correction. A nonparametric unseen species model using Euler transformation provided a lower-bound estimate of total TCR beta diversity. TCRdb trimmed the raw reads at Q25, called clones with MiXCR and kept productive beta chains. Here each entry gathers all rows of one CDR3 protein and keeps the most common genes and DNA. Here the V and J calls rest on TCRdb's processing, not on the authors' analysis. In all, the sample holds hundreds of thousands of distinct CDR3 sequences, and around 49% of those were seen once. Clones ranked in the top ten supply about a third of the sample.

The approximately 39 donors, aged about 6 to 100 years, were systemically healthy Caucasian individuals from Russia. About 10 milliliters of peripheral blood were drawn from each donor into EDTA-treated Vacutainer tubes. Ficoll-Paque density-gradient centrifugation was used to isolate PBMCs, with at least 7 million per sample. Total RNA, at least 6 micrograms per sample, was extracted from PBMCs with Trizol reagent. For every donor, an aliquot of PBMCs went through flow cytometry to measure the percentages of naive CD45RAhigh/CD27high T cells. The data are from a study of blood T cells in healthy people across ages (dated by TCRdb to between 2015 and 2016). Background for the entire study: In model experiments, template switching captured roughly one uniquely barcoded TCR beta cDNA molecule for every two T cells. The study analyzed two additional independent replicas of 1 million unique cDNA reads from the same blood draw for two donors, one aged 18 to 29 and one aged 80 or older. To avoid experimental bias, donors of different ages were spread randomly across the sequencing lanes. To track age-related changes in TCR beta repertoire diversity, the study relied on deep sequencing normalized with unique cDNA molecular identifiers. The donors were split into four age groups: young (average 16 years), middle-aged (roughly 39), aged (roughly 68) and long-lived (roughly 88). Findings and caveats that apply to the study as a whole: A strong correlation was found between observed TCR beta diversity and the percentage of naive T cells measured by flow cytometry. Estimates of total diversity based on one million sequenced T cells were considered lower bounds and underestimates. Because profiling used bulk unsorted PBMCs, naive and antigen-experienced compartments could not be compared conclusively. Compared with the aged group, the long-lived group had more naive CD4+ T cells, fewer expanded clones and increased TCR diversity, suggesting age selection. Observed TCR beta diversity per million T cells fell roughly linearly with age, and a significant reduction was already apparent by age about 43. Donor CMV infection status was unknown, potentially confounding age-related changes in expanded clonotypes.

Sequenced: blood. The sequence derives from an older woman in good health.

CDR3 loop: CASSQVLAGYNEQYF. The DNA sequence reads TGCGCCAGCAGCCAAGTTCTAGCGGGCTACAATGAGCAGTACTTC. The chain couples TRBV4-1 to TRBJ2-1; 8 bases in the middle match TRBD2. Matching the DNA end better, TRBJ2-7 makes the J call doubtful. The germline V gene yields MGHRA for CDR1 and YSYEKL for CDR2. Including the terminal cysteine and phenylalanine, the CDR3 comprises 15 residues. This entry keeps only the CDR3 DNA: 45 bases, framed from base 1.